This TCR beta chain originates from a study of blood T cell repertoires in COVID-19. This CDR3 is built from 14 residues. J gave up 3 bases and V 7 bases, and 3 bases lay outside the gene matches. Per germline, CDR1 SNHLY and CDR2 FYNNEI. Libraries were prepared by immunoSEQ multiplex PCR; TCRdb keeps only in-frame clonotypes and omits some of them. This sample has some 60,000 clones, with approximately 91% found just once. The chain combines TRBV2 with TRBJ2-1, with 10 bases aligning to TRBD1. The receptor's source is a man aged 55 to 70 with acute or convalescent COVID-19. The sample taken for sequencing was peripheral blood. CDR3 nucleotides: TGTGCCAGCAAACGGGACAGGGGCTACAATGAGCAGTTCTTC. Translated: CASKRDRGYNEQFF.